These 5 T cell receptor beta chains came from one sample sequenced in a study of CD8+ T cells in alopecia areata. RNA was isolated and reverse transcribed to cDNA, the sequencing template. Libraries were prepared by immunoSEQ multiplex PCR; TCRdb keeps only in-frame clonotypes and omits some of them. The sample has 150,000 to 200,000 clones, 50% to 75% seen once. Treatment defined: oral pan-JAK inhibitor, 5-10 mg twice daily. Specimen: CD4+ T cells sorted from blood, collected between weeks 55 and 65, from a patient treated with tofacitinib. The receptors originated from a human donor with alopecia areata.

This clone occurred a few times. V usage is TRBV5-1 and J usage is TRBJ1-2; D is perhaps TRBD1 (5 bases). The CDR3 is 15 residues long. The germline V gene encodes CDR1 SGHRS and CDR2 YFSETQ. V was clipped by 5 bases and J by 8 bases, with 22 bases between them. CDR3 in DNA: TGCGCCAGCAGAACGGGACCTGCGCTTAGTGTGGGCTACACCTTC. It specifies CASRTGPALSVGYTF. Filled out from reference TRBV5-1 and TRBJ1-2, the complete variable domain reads KAGVTQTPRYLIKTRGQQVTLSCSPISGHRSVSWYQQTPGQGLQFLFEYFSETQRNKGNFPGRFSGRQFSNSRSEMNVSTLELGDSALYLCASRTGPALSVGYTFGSGTRLTVV.

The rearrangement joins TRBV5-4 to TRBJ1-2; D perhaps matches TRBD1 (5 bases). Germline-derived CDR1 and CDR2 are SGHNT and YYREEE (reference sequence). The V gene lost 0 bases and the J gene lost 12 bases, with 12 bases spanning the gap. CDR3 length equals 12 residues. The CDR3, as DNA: TGTGCCAGCAGCTTGGACAAACGGGGGAACACCTTC. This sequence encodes CASSLDKRGNTF.

CDR3 bases: TGTGCCAGCTCACCACGGAATCAGGGGAGCTCTGGAAACACCATATATTTT. As protein: CASSPRNQGSSGNTIYF. The V gene is TRBV18, the J gene TRBJ1-3, with D tentatively TRBD1 (6 bases). The length of the CDR3 is 17 residues. V was clipped by 1 base and J by 0 bases, with 13 bases between them. Germline loops: CDR1 KGHSH, CDR2 LQKENI.

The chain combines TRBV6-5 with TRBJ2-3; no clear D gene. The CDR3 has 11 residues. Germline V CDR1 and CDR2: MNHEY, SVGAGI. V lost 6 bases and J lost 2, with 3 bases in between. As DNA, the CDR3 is TGTGCCAGCAGCAACACAGATACGCAGTATTTT. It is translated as CASSNTDTQYF.

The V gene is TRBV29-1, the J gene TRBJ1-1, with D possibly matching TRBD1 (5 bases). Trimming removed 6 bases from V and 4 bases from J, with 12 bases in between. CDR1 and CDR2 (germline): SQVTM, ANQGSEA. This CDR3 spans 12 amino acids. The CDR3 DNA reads TGCAGCGTGATCCAGGGCAGCACTGAAGCTTTCTTT. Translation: CSVIQGSTEAFF.